One and the same sample provided the 22 T cell receptor beta chains below, sequenced in a study of cytomegalovirus exposure and HLA in healthy donors. Profiling relied on immunoSEQ multiplex PCR, and the TCRdb table lists in-frame clones only, not all of them. The table shows roughly 250,000 clones, with approximately 84% occurring only once. Specimen: PBMCs. Source of these receptors: a woman in her twenties or thirties in good health and CMV-seropositive.

The chain carries TRBV27 and TRBJ2-7, with 7 bases that match TRBD2. The V gene's germline CDR1 is MNHEY and CDR2 SMNVEV (reference sequence). The CDR3 is 16 residues long. After removal of 1 base from V and 2 bases from J, the junction contained 8 bases not matched to a gene. The CDR3: CASSLLGGSVAYEQYF. The CDR3 DNA is TGTGCCAGCAGTTTATTGGGCGGGAGTGTCGCCTACGAGCAGTACTTC.

The CDR3 here is CASSFDSPYEQYF. The CDR3 nucleotides are TGTGCCAGCAGCTTCGATAGCCCCTACGAGCAGTACTTC. The V gene is TRBV5-4, the J gene TRBJ2-7; D not certain. CDR3 size: 13 residues. The germline V gene has CDR1 SGHNT and CDR2 YYREEE (reference sequence). V dropped 2 bases and J dropped 2 bases, with 8 bases sitting between them.

J is TRBJ1-1 and V is TRBV7-9; 7 bases are a match to TRBD1. The CDR3 has 17 residues. Trimming removed 2 bases from V and 0 bases from J; junction bases left unmatched: 9. CDR1 and CDR2 (germline): SEHNR, FQNEAQ (reference sequence). The CDR3 here is CASSLNNRGPMNTEAFF. The CDR3 bases are TGTGCCAGCAGCTTAAATAACAGGGGACCCATGAACACTGAAGCTTTCTTT.

The rearrangement joins TRBV5-1 to TRBJ2-7; 10 bases match TRBD2. This CDR3 contains 15 residues. The V gene's germline CDR1 is SGHRS and CDR2 YFSETQ. V shed 5 bases, J shed 5 bases, and the junction held 10 bases outside the gene matches. In nucleotides, the CDR3 is TGCGCCAGCAGTTTTGACGGGACTAGCGTCAACGAGCAGTACTTC. Its protein is CASSFDGTSVNEQYF.

This clone has only one observation. The chain uses TRBV15 and TRBJ2-3, with D maybe TRBD1 (5 bases). Per germline, CDR1 LNHNV and CDR2 YYDKDF (reference sequence). V was pared by 0 bases and J by 1 base, with 11 bases between. CDR3 length: 16 residues. The CDR3 region has the DNA TGTGCCACCAGCAGAGACAGGGCCCCACGCACAGATACGCAGTATTTT. This translates into CATSRDRAPRTDTQYF. Full variable domain (missing parts from reference TRBV15 and TRBJ2-3): DAMVIQNPRYQVTQFGKPVTLSCSQTLNHNVMYWYQQKSSQAPKLLFHYYDKDFNNEADTPDNFQSRRPNTSFCFLDIRSPGLGDTAMYLCATSRDRAPRTDTQYFGPGTRLTVL.

The chain is built from TRBV11-2 and TRBJ2-5, with 8 bases lining up with TRBD2. The V segment lost 0 bases and the J segment 9 bases; nucleotides outside the gene matches: 9. The V gene's germline CDR1 is SGHAT and CDR2 FQNNGV. The CDR3 spans 15 residues. As DNA, the CDR3 is TGTGCCAGCAGCTTAGAGGGACTAGGGGCATTGGCCCAGTACTTC. Protein sequence: CASSLEGLGALAQYF. The variable domain in full, completed from reference TRBV11-2 and TRBJ2-5, reads EAGVAQSPRYKIIEKRQSVAFWCNPISGHATLYWYQQILGQGPKLLIQFQNNGVVDDSQLPKDRFSAERLKGVDSTLKIQPAKLEDSAVYLCASSLEGLGALAQYFGPGTRLLVL.

J is TRBJ2-5 and V is TRBV5-1; 8 bases fit TRBD1. Germline V gene lookup returns CDR1 SGHRS and CDR2 YFSETQ. This CDR3 is built from 14 residues. Unmatched junction bases numbered 2, after V lost 2 bases and J lost 2 bases. For the CDR3, the DNA is TGCGCCAGCAGCTTCGGGACAGGTCAAGAGACCCAGTACTTC. It codes for CASSFGTGQETQYF.

V and J are TRBV7-9 and TRBJ1-3, with a possible D match to TRBD1 (6 bases). Germline values: CDR1 SEHNR, CDR2 FQNEAQ (reference sequence). The ends were cut back, 1 base at V and 0 bases at J, with 10 bases in the middle. The CDR3 covers 16 residues. CDR3 protein: CASSLVGTLSGNTIYF. The CDR3 DNA follows: TGTGCCAGCAGCTTAGTCGGGACACTCTCTGGAAACACCATATATTTT.

The chain has TRBV7-9 and TRBJ2-5; a weak D match, TRBD2 (6 bases). This CDR3 region has 15 residues. Germline loops: CDR1 SEHNR, CDR2 FQNEAQ (reference sequence). Trimming cost V 4 bases and J 5 bases, with 17 bases left between them. The CDR3: CASSYRGGPGETQYF. CDR3 bases: TGTGCCAGCAGCTACCGGGGAGGTCCAGGGGAGACCCAGTACTTC.

The chain uses TRBV15 and TRBJ2-7, with D hard to call. The CDR3 length is 14 residues. The germline CDR1 and CDR2 sequences are LNHNV and YYDKDF (reference sequence). Trimming pared 3 bases from V and 0 bases from J, leaving 9 bases between. The DNA of the CDR3 is TGTGCCACCAGCAGTTCCTTCAGCTCCTACGAGCAGTACTTC. Protein sequence: CATSSSFSSYEQYF.

The genes are TRBV4-1 and TRBJ2-1; 7 nucleotides agree with TRBD2. The CDR3 extends over 16 amino acids. Germline CDR1 and CDR2: MGHRA and YSYEKL. With V trimmed by 1 base and J by 9 bases, 12 bases remained unmatched. CDR3 loop: CASSQVRLAAKAEQFF. In nucleotides, the CDR3 is TGCGCCAGCAGCCAAGTCCGACTAGCAGCGAAGGCTGAGCAGTTCTTC.

The count of this clone is one. The genes are TRBV7-8 and TRBJ2-2, with TRBD2 matching over 12 bases. The CDR3 is 16 amino acids. J was trimmed by 6 bases and V by 5 bases; bases with no gene match: 7. Germline lookup yields CDR1 SGHVS and CDR2 FQNEAQ. CDR3 nucleotide sequence: TGTGCCAGCAGCGGACTAGCGGGACCCATTTCCGGGGAGCTGTTTTTT. Amino acid sequence: CASSGLAGPISGELFF. Full variable domain (missing parts from reference TRBV7-8 and TRBJ2-2): GAGVSQSPRYKVAKRGQDVALRCDPISGHVSLFWYQQALGQGPEFLTYFQNEAQLDKSGLPSDRFFAERPEGSVSTLKIQRTQQEDSAVYLCASSGLAGPISGELFFGEGSRLTVL.

V is TRBV2 and J is TRBJ1-2; D is uncertain. This CDR3 region has 12 residues. Trimming shortened V by 3 bases and J by 5 bases, and 7 bases separated the two germline ends. The germline V gene has CDR1 SNHLY and CDR2 FYNNEI. The CDR3 here is CASSEQLYGYTF. In DNA, the CDR3 is TGTGCCAGCAGTGAGCAGTTATATGGCTACACCTTC.

The CDR3 loop is CASSKGSRVTQYF. In DNA, the CDR3 is TGTGCCAGTAGTAAAGGGAGTAGGGTGACCCAGTACTTC. This sequence joins TRBV19 and TRBJ2-5; a possible D gene is TRBD2 (5 bases). The CDR3 runs 13 residues. V was shortened by 4 bases and J by 7 bases, with 13 bases between the two germline ends. Germline V lookup: CDR1 LNHDA, CDR2 SQIVND (reference sequence).

Notes on this clone: The sample has other DNA sequences that encode this CDR3 too. CDR3 in amino acids: CASSDRGYEQYF. In DNA form, the CDR3 reads TGTGCCAGTAGTGATCGGGGATACGAGCAGTACTTC. The J gene is TRBJ2-7, the V gene TRBV19, with D perhaps matching TRBD2 (5 bases). Germline CDR1 is LNHDA and CDR2 is SQIVND (reference sequence). The CDR3 runs to 12 residues. Trimming stripped 5 bases from V and 4 bases from J, with 9 bases between.

The V and J genes are TRBV6-6 and TRBJ1-5, with a possible D match to TRBD1 (6 bases). Trimming removed 2 bases at V and 4 bases at J, with 12 bases between. The CDR3 loop spans 15 amino acids. CDR1 MNHNY and CDR2 SVGAGI come from the germline V gene (reference sequence). In DNA, the CDR3 is TGTGCCAGCAGTTACGCCGGACAGCCTAATCAGCCCCAGCATTTT. This gives the protein CASSYAGQPNQPQHF.

The chain couples TRBV7-3 to TRBJ2-2; D is unresolved. The CDR3 is 13 residues long. V dropped 5 bases and J dropped 3 bases, with 7 bases sitting between them. Looked up from germline, CDR1 is SGHTA and CDR2 is FQGTGA. The CDR3 DNA reads TGTGCCAGCAGCCAAACGGACACCGGGGAGCTGTTTTTT. Translating gives CASSQTDTGELFF.

The chain uses TRBV5-1 and TRBJ2-1; 8 nucleotides align to TRBD1. The CDR3 length is 14 residues. Trimming cost V 0 bases and J 12 bases; bases outside gene matches: 8. Germline-derived CDR1 and CDR2 are SGHRS and YFSETQ. CDR3 in amino acids: CASSLEPQGAWQFF. As DNA, the CDR3 is TGCGCCAGCAGCTTGGAGCCCCAGGGGGCTTGGCAGTTCTTC.

V usage is TRBV28 and J usage is TRBJ2-1; D is undetermined. Germline values: CDR1 MDHEN, CDR2 SYDVKM. This CDR3 is 10 amino acids long. The germline V and J ends were trimmed by 7 bases and 9 bases, with 7 bases remaining between them. This CDR3 is CASKSREQFF. The CDR3 DNA follows: TGTGCCAGCAAGAGCCGTGAGCAGTTCTTC.

This clone came up a few times. The V gene is TRBV7-9, the J gene TRBJ2-7; TRBD1 might be the D (6 bases). The ends were cut back, 5 bases at V and 7 bases at J, with 12 bases in the middle. Germline V gene lookup returns CDR1 SEHNR and CDR2 FQNEAQ (reference sequence). This CDR3 has 12 residues. This CDR3 reads CASSKQGREQYF. In DNA, the CDR3 is TGTGCCAGCAGCAAACAGGGACGGGAGCAGTACTTC.

This clone has just one count. The CDR3 loop is CASSVSPGTDYRAFF. The CDR3 DNA sequence: TGTGCCAGCAGCGTCAGTCCCGGGACGGACTATAGGGCTTTCTTT. The chain couples TRBV9 to TRBJ1-1; perhaps TRBD1 as D (5 bases). Deletions cut 2 bases from V and 11 bases from J, with 22 bases between. CDR3 length equals 15 residues. Germline assignment: CDR1 SGDLS and CDR2 YYNGEE.

This chain connects TRBV4-1 to TRBJ1-2, with TRBD1 identical over 8 bases. The J segment lost 4 bases and the V segment lost 5 bases, leaving 6 bases of the junction unmatched. Germline CDR1 is MGHRA and CDR2 is YSYEKL. The CDR3 covers 14 residues. CDR3 sequence: CASSGTGDLYGYTF. Here the CDR3 DNA reads TGCGCCAGCAGCGGGACAGGAGATCTCTATGGCTACACCTTC.